This TCR beta chain was retrieved from a study of shared clonotypes between healthy human individuals. To note about this clone: Its antigen remains unidentified.

Profiled with immunoSEQ multiplex PCR; TCRdb holds only in-frame clones, not every one. This table holds approximately 2.3 million clones, 90% to 95% found once. CDR1 and CDR2 from the germline V gene are SGHDT and YYEEEE. V gave up 4 bases and J gave up 1 base; unmatched junction bases: 6. This CDR3 comprises 15 residues. Study-wide findings and caveats: Inspection by rarefaction showed sorted-subset sequencing to be incomplete despite large depth.

Sequencing input: naive CD4+ T cells from PBMCs. As to subset: CD45RA+ positively selected. The chain recombines TRBV5-6 with TRBJ2-7, with 9 bases aligning to TRBD1. The TCR sequence derives from a man in his late teens or twenties in good health. Some clones in this sample may be carry-over from other donors' samples. The DNA for the CDR3 is TGTGCCAGCAGCCTCTTTGGACAGGGGTCCTACGAGCAGTACTTC. This encodes CASSLFGQGSYEQYF.